This TCR beta chain is from a study of cytomegalovirus exposure and HLA in healthy donors (dated by TCRdb to 2016 to 2017). Concerning the study at large: In an earlier analysis of approximately 640 of the donors, roughly 300 Gb of sequence data and 120 million or so unique TCR beta sequences from about 179 million T cells were reported. An early release that covered several hundred HLA-typed donors contained 300 to 350 gigabases of sequencing data and tens of millions of unique TCR sequences. Of the 398 genotyped donors, over 80% were placed in the genetic ancestry cluster associated with self-reported Caucasian donors. The study aimed to test whether signatures of past pathogen exposure could be identified by cataloging public T cell receptors. The T cell repertoires of 550 to 850 subjects were profiled by immunosequencing and related to cytomegalovirus serostatus. In addition to the first cohort of 666 subjects, a separate validation cohort of 120 different subjects was used. To predict cytomegalovirus infection status, the study brought together high-throughput TCR immunosequencing, statistical association of individual TCRs with disease status, and machine learning. A later analysis re-examined previously published TCR beta repertoires from roughly 720 donors and added high-resolution HLA genotyping to investigate patterns of TCR occurrence. Rather than drawing on any new phenotypic data, the later analysis identified candidate immune exposures from TCR beta sequences and the way those sequences occurred across donors. An earlier analysis of 587 of the donors used high-throughput TCR beta sequencing to judge whether each TCR beta V gene segment behaved as functional or pseudogenic. Donor age, sex, ethnicity and CMV serostatus were compiled alongside the repertoire data. In a later genetic analysis, genome-wide SNP genotypes for 398 of the 666 donors were used, and that subset was treated as a discovery cohort. Every repertoire in the discovery cohort had been generated on one and the same sequencing platform. Both class I and class II loci were covered by HLA typing, at four-digit resolution. The number of donors typed differed by locus, with roughly 629-640 for A, B, C, DRB1 and DQB1, approximately 500 for DQA1, 600 to 610 for DPA1, and some 470 for DPB1. Five DR-DQ haplotypes were handled as single units for association and clustering because linkage in the cohort was strong. Among approximately 370 genotyped donors of the cohort, an average of roughly 230,000 unique TCR beta nucleotide sequences was sequenced per donor, of which about 18% were non-productive. On the study overall, not on this receptor specifically: Because HLA typing was unavailable for some donors at each locus, only the typed subset was used in association tests. Immune exposure information for the cohort was limited to CMV serostatus. Sequencing depth was assumed to be roughly uniform across donors in the presence/absence analyses, though that assumption may not hold. Linkage disequilibrium might explain the correlated functional status among segregating V segments, but an unknown experimental factor could not be ruled out. Specific HLA alleles were associated with 18,000 or so TCR beta sequences at a false discovery rate of 0.05 in a later analysis. In this cohort, only TCR beta chains were sequenced, and detectable features were limited by the absence of alpha or paired-chain data. A group of highly shared sequence variants was considered likely to be a technical artifact of the sequencing pipeline. A later analysis reported that several top co-occurrence clusters appeared linked to parvovirus B19, influenza, CMV and Epstein-Barr virus. The study listed 150 to 200 TCR beta chains as associated with cytomegalovirus. In both the original and validation cohorts, the classifier was reported to diagnose cytomegalovirus status with high specificity and sensitivity. In vitro tests confirmed that a few of the cytomegalovirus-associated TCR beta chains recognize cytomegalovirus antigens. According to a later analysis, most CMV-associated TCR beta chains appeared to be HLA-restricted, and the HLA associations seemed to be driven largely by CMV exposure. When HLA alleles, especially DR and DQ, strongly co-occurred, TCR associations were difficult to assign to individual alleles. V-gene and J-gene trimming of TCR beta chains was associated with a missense DCLRE1C variant in a later genetic analysis, and the association was replicated in an independent cohort. Compared with the approximately 720-donor mean, donors in an Asian-associated ancestry cluster had fewer N-insertions in productive TCRs, according to a later genetic analysis. The authors suggested that the approach could potentially be extended to other disease states and immunological phenotypes. The earlier analysis of approximately 540 of the donors excluded some 15 rarely observed V segments, including chromosome 9 orphons, because counts were too low. Because the 87-base-pair reads could not distinguish some IMGT-functional V segments, including TRBV6-2 and TRBV6-3, those segments were excluded. Across donors, most TCR sequences were observed very rarely, whereas some public TCRs were present in many individuals. A further reported finding was that TCR beta sequences accurately predicted the HLA-A and HLA-B alleles for most subjects in the first cohort. A later analysis found that HLA-associated TCR beta chains were more clonally expanded and had lower generation probabilities than equally common non-associated chains. In a later analysis, TCR association rates were found to vary across HLA loci, with the most associated TCRs seen for DRB1 alleles and the fewest for HLA-C alleles. In an earlier analysis of approximately 590 of the donors, most TCR beta V segments appeared in productive rearrangements about 87% or about 30% of the time, broadly matching IMGT annotations.

Unmatched junction bases come to 11, with V trimmed by 2 bases and J by 8 bases. Per the germline V gene, MGHRA is the CDR1 and YSYEKL is the CDR2. The CDR3 covers 17 residues, taking in both the cysteine and the phenylalanine. The DNA shown is the 51-base CDR3, in frame from base 1. Preparation of the library involved the immunoSEQ multiplex PCR assay. For the multiplex PCR, a mixture combining 60 forward primers for TCR Vbeta segments and 13 reverse primers for TCR Jbeta segments was used. Amplification of the CDR3 region of rearranged TCR beta genes was performed with a multiplex PCR assay on genomic DNA. Amplified TCR beta libraries were sequenced as 87-base-pair reads on the Illumina HiSeq System. The authors processed their data as follows. In a later analysis, tens of millions of unique TCR beta chains were counted across the 500 to 850 repertoires, and roughly 11 million of these chains were shared by at least two donors. To remove PCR and sequencing errors, raw reads were error-corrected and collapsed into unique sequences using a nearest-neighbor algorithm that merged closely related sequences. To assign V, D and J gene segments, CDR3 sequences were aligned to IMGT reference sequences. For a sequence to be retained, a match of at least six nucleotides was required to both a V gene segment and a J gene segment. A rearrangement counted as productive if the CDR3 had no stop codons and remained in frame with V and J, and every other rearrangement counted as non-productive. Following IMGT convention, CDR3 was defined as the stretch from the second conserved V-encoded cysteine up to the conserved J-encoded phenylalanine. The earlier analysis of about 570 of the donors excluded any sequence lacking an unambiguous match to a single V gene segment. An earlier analysis of 500 to 700 of the donors classified V segments as functional when productive rearrangements were above 56.7% and as segregating when the standard deviation between donors was above 5%. A statistical classification framework was built for diagnosing cytomegalovirus status from the catalog of TCR beta chain sequences. In a later analysis, V and J genes were assigned by comparing TCR nucleotide sequences against IMGT/GENE-DB human TR gene sequences. A later analysis assigned CDR3 sequences and most-parsimonious VDJ recombination scenarios with the TCRdist pipeline. In a later analysis, each TCR beta chain was defined by its CDR3 amino acid sequence together with its V-gene family, and reads lacking a unique V-gene family were excluded. A later analysis removed 550 to 650 highly shared, low-generation-probability nucleotide sequences to deal with suspected cross-contamination and a sequencing artifact. For each public chain, a later analysis derived a clonal expansion index from normalized ranks of inferred template counts within each repertoire. Generation probabilities in a later analysis came from a VDJ recombination model fitted to out-of-frame rearrangements, and those results were checked against IGoR. A later analysis scored TCR-TCR, TCR-HLA and TCR-CMV co-occurrence with hypergeometric tests, applying a repertoire-size bias correction to TCR pairs. False discovery rates were estimated in a later analysis by permuting HLA or CMV assignments 20 times. In a later analysis, co-occurring TCRs were grouped using DBSCAN, with TCRdist sequence similarity added in when clustering inside HLA-allele-positive subsets. Co-occurrence clustering excluded repertoires with fewer than 30,000 or more than 120,000 public chains, plus five with anomalous nucleotide sharing. As stored in TCRdb, this immuneACCESS dataset retains in-frame rearrangements with V and J assigned. A fraction of the clones does not appear; measured against another copy, unresolved V genes explain less than half of the discrepancy, and the remainder lacks a known reason. The DNA gave D and trimming, while V, J and clone size come from that table. Within this sample are 110,000 or so clones, with 82% of them counted one time only. Nearly 2.5% of the sample is held by the ten biggest clonotypes.

The cohort comprised 666 healthy bone marrow donors. At the time of sampling, every cohort member was nominally healthy, though immune exposures that went unrecorded were likely present. The donor was CMV seronegative and belonged to the group of 320 or so seronegative cohort members. Every donor gave a peripheral blood sample, and the peripheral blood mononuclear cells from that sample were used for TCR beta sequencing. Genomic DNA was extracted from the blood cell samples with the Qiagen DNeasy Blood Extraction Kit. Concerning this clone: Its binding antigen is unknown. Base qualities are not recorded, but no much larger clone differs from it by a single base.

This TCR was sampled from a woman under 30 in good health and CMV-seronegative. The chain joins TRBV4-1 to TRBJ1-4; TRBD1 matches 10 bases in the middle. Sequenced input: PBMCs. The nucleotide sequence is given as TGCGCCAGCAGCCAATTCGGGACAGGGGCGTGGACGGAAAAACTGTTTTTT. Translation gives CASSQFGTGAWTEKLFF.